The rows below give T cell receptor beta chains drawn from one sample of a study of T cell repertoires in cytomegalovirus infection. TCRdb reprocessed the reads with MiXCR, giving one entry per CDR3 protein. This sample has a few hundred thousand distinct CDR3 sequences; approximately 32% occur once, and the top ten carry around 20%. Their cognate antigens are unknown. The specimen was cultured PBMCs, collected from culture after CMV antigen stimulation. The receptors were gathered from a human donor in good health (CMV status not recorded). Some clones in this sample may be carry-over from other donors' samples. The CDR3 runs from the conserved cysteine through the conserved F or W. D genes are given only for firm matches. Some rows have no size entry. The others give once, few or many, or a class for an expanded clone.

j_call d_call v_call clone_size cdr3_length cdr3_nt cdr3_aa
TRBJ2-5 TRBD1 TRBV19 - 14 TGTGCCAGTAGTCCGACAGGGGAGGCAGAGACCCAGTACTTC CASSPTGEAETQYF
TRBJ1-1 TRBD1 TRBV20-1 once 14 TGCAGTGCTAGCTCCGGGACAGGGGGCACTGAAGCTTTCTTT CSASSGTGGTEAFF
TRBJ2-7 TRBD1 TRBV12-5 - 14 TGTGCTAGTGGTCCCCGGGACAGGGACTACGAGCAGTACTTC CASGPRDRDYEQYF
TRBJ2-7 TRBD1 TRBV3-1 - 14 TGTGCCAGCAGCCCTCGGGACAGCATCTACGAGCAGTACTTC CASSPRDSIYEQYF
TRBJ2-1 TRBD1 TRBV5-1 - 14 TGCGCCAGCGGTAGGACAGGGGCAGGCAATGAGCAGTTCTTC CASGRTGAGNEQFF
TRBJ2-5 - TRBV4-1 - 15 TGCGCCAGCAGCTTGTTGCCTGGGACGGGAGAGACCCAGTACTTC CASSLLPGTGETQYF
TRBJ1-5 - TRBV19 - 15 TGTGCCAGTAGTTATCGGGCTACCGGCAATCAGCCCCAGCATTTT CASSYRATGNQPQHF
TRBJ1-1 - TRBV27 many 12 TGCGCCAGCAGCCTGAGAGGGGCTGAAGCTTTCTTT CASSLRGAEAFF
TRBJ2-1 - TRBV24-1 - 13 TGTGCCACCAGTGATTACAGAGTCCATGAGCAGTTCTTC CATSDYRVHEQFF
TRBJ2-6 - TRBV5-1 - 13 TGCGCCAGCACTCCCCCTGGGGCCAACGTCCTGACTTTC CASTPPGANVLTF
TRBJ2-5 - TRBV20-1 - 14 TGCAGTGCCCTCAACCCGGGGCCCCAAGAGACCCAGTACTTC CSALNPGPQETQYF
TRBJ2-5 - TRBV19 - 15 TGTGCCAGTAGGTCAAATCCCGCCCCACAAGAGACCCAGTACTTC CASRSNPAPQETQYF
TRBJ2-2 TRBD2 TRBV5-1 - 15 TGCGCCAGCAGCTTAGCTAGCGGTTACACCGGGGAGCTGTTTTTT CASSLASGYTGELFF
TRBJ2-1 - TRBV2 - 15 TGTGCCAGCAGTGACGACGGGATTGCCTACAATGAGCAGTTCTTC CASSDDGIAYNEQFF
TRBJ2-7 - TRBV25-1 few 12 TGTGCCAGCAGTGAATTAGGGAACGAGCAGTACTTC CASSELGNEQYF
TRBJ2-1 - TRBV11-2 many 16 TGTGCCAGCAGCTTAGGCGGATCGAGCTCCTACAATGAGCAGTTCTTC CASSLGGSSSYNEQFF
TRBJ2-5 - TRBV28 - 14 TGTGCCAGCAGTCTAACTAGAAGAGCTGAGACCCAGTACTTC CASSLTRRAETQYF
TRBJ1-2 TRBD1 TRBV18 - 15 TGTGCCAGCTCGGCCGGGACAGGGCACAACTATGGCTACACCTTC CASSAGTGHNYGYTF
TRBJ1-1 TRBD1 TRBV18 - 14 TGTGCCAGCTCATTAACAGGGGCGTCCACTGAAGCTTTCTTT CASSLTGASTEAFF
TRBJ2-5 TRBD1 TRBV19 - 12 TGTGCCAGTGCAGGGGGCGCAGAGACCCAGTACTTC CASAGGAETQYF
TRBJ1-4 TRBD1 TRBV7-9 - 16 TGTGCCAGCAGCCCCTATAGGGACAGGGCTAATGAAAAACTGTTTTTT CASSPYRDRANEKLFF
TRBJ1-4 TRBD1 TRBV27 - 15 TGTGCCAGCAGGCCTACAGGGGCCAGTGGTGAAAAACTGTTTTTT CASRPTGASGEKLFF
TRBJ2-5 TRBD1 TRBV24-1 - 15 TGTGCCACCAGTGATTTGGGGACAGGCCAAGAGACCCAGTACTTC CATSDLGTGQETQYF
TRBJ1-1 - TRBV27 - 13 TGTGCCAGCAGTTGGGACACGGACACTGAAGCTTTCTTT CASSWDTDTEAFF
TRBJ1-1 - TRBV12-3/TRBV12-4 - 12 TGTGCCAGCAGTTGGGCGGGATCTGAAGCTTTCTTT CASSWAGSEAFF
TRBJ2-1 - TRBV24-1 few 14 TGTGCCACCAGCGATTCTGCCTTTGGCTTCGTGCAGTTCTTC CATSDSAFGFVQFF
TRBJ2-5 TRBD2 TRBV6-1 few 15 TGTGCCAGCAGTGAAGGGCTAGCGGGCCAAGAGACCCAGTACTTC CASSEGLAGQETQYF
TRBJ2-7 TRBD2 TRBV11-1 few 15 TGTGCCAGCAGCCCCCGACTAGCGGGAATCATGGAGCAGTACTTC CASSPRLAGIMEQYF
TRBJ2-7 - TRBV6-5 - 15 TGTGCCAGCAGTTACTCCGGGTCGAGCTCCTACGAGCAGTACTTC CASSYSGSSSYEQYF
TRBJ2-1 - TRBV6-6 once 13 TGTGCCAGCAGTTACAGGGGGAACAATGAGCAGTTCTTC CASSYRGNNEQFF
TRBJ1-5 - TRBV7-6 few 16 TGTGCCAGCAGCTCGAGCAATTGGTATAGCAATCAGCCCCAGCATTTT CASSSSNWYSNQPQHF
TRBJ2-5 TRBD2 TRBV13 - 16 TGTGCCAGCAGCTTAGAGTTCGCGGGAGGGCCCGAGACCCAGTACTTC CASSLEFAGGPETQYF
TRBJ1-1 - TRBV12-5 - 14 TGTGCTAGTGGTTTGGTGAACATGAACACTGAAGCTTTCTTT CASGLVNMNTEAFF
TRBJ2-7 TRBD1 TRBV10-3 - 15 TGTGCCATCAGTGAAGGAAGGGGACAGAATTACGAGCAGTACTTC CAISEGRGQNYEQYF
TRBJ1-5 - TRBV6-1 - 15 TGTGCCAGCAGTGACGGGCAGCCAAGCAATCAGCCCCAGCATTTT CASSDGQPSNQPQHF
TRBJ2-3 TRBD2 TRBV6-6 - 16 TGTGCCAGCAGTTACGGGCGGGGGTCTAGCACAGATACGCAGTATTTT CASSYGRGSSTDTQYF
TRBJ1-1 - TRBV25-1 once 14 TGTGCCAGCAGTACAGTCGGTCGGTGGCCTGAAGCTTTCTTT CASSTVGRWPEAFF
TRBJ2-5 - TRBV6-5 - 14 TGTGCCAGCAGTTACGGCGCAGTACAAGAGACCCAGTACTTC CASSYGAVQETQYF
TRBJ1-1 - TRBV12-3/TRBV12-4 - 13 TGTGCCAGCAGTTTAGAGTGGGACACTGAAGCTTTCTTT CASSLEWDTEAFF
TRBJ1-4 TRBD1 TRBV3-1 - 13 TGTGCCAGCAGCCAACTCCAGGGGGGAGGACTGTTTTTT CASSQLQGGGLFF
TRBJ1-5 - TRBV7-2 few 16 TGTGCCAGCAGCTTAGTATTCGGAACCGGCAATCAGCCCCAGCATTTT CASSLVFGTGNQPQHF
TRBJ2-1 - TRBV6-1 - 15 TGTGCCAGCAGTGAAGGACAGCCATATCACAATGAGCAGTTCTTC CASSEGQPYHNEQFF
TRBJ2-7 - TRBV15 few 13 TGTGCCACCAGCAGAGATTCGGTGTACGAGCAGTACTTC CATSRDSVYEQYF
TRBJ2-3 - TRBV10-3 few 14 TGTGCCATCAGTGGCGGAGCTAGCACAGATACGCAGTATTTT CAISGGASTDTQYF
TRBJ1-2 TRBD1 TRBV12-3/TRBV12-4 - 13 TGTGCCAGCCGACAGGGAGCTAACTATGGCTACACCTTC CASRQGANYGYTF